Following are 11 T cell receptor beta chains from one sample sequenced in a study of blood T cell repertoires in COVID-19. Sequencing used immunoSEQ multiplex PCR; TCRdb keeps in-frame clones, though not all of them. The sample has approximately 480,000 clones; about 90% are singletons. The sample consisted of PBMCs or T cells enriched from blood (not recorded which). The receptors shown here come from a young woman who had recovered from COVID-19.

This chain connects TRBV7-9 to TRBJ1-2, with D possibly matching TRBD1 (5 bases). Trimming left V 1 base short and J 8 bases short, with 11 bases between. The germline CDR1 and CDR2 sequences are SEHNR and FQNEAQ (reference sequence). The CDR3 runs to 13 residues. As DNA, the CDR3 is TGTGCCAGCAGCTTAGGGGGGGTGAAGGGCTACACCTTC. This codes for CASSLGGVKGYTF.

The V gene is TRBV5-1, the J gene TRBJ2-1; D not certain. V gave up 0 bases and J gave up 10 bases, with 11 bases separating them. Germline CDR1 is SGHRS and CDR2 is YFSETQ. The CDR3 sequence is 13 residues long. CDR3: CASSLVLAGEQFF. In DNA form, the CDR3 reads TGCGCCAGCAGCTTGGTGTTAGCTGGCGAGCAGTTCTTC.

The rearrangement uses TRBV5-1 and TRBJ2-3; D possibly corresponds to TRBD1 (5 bases). This CDR3 region has 14 residues. V lost 0 bases and J lost 2, with 7 bases in between. Germline CDR1 is SGHRS and CDR2 is YFSETQ. This CDR3 reads CASSLVGVTDTQYF. For the CDR3, the DNA is TGCGCCAGCAGCTTGGTAGGGGTCACAGATACGCAGTATTTT.

The V call is TRBV6-6, the J call TRBJ2-7; 9 bases match TRBD1. Germline values: CDR1 MNHNY, CDR2 SVGAGI (reference sequence). V trimming: 5 bases; J trimming: 0 bases; junction bases outside the gene matches: 11. The CDR3 runs to 17 residues. The CDR3 loop is CASSRLSGTGSSYEQYF. For the CDR3, the DNA is TGTGCCAGCAGTCGCCTCTCCGGGACAGGGAGCTCCTACGAGCAGTACTTC.

J is TRBJ1-1 and V is TRBV2; D remains ambiguous. From germline, CDR1 is SNHLY and CDR2 FYNNEI. The CDR3 has 14 amino acids. Trimming cost V 6 bases and J 5 bases, with 16 bases left between them. The CDR3 sequence is CASRKPFAGTEAFF. Written as DNA, the CDR3 is TGTGCCAGCAGGAAACCTTTTGCCGGGACTGAAGCTTTCTTT.

This clone was counted only a few times. The V call is TRBV21-1, the J call TRBJ2-7; TRBD2, the table's D call, was not compared with the DNA. TRBV21-1 is a listed pseudogene. CDR3 size: 19 residues. The CDR3 nucleotides read TGTGCCAGCAGCAAAGGGGGACTAGCGGGGGAGAGAAGAAGCTACGAGCAGTACTTC. Its translation is CASSKGGLAGERRSYEQYF.

V gene TRBV19 combines with J gene TRBJ1-1; D unresolved. Germline CDR1 LNHDA, CDR2 SQIVND (reference sequence). V gave up 7 bases and J gave up 4 bases, with 16 bases separating them. The CDR3 sequence is 14 residues long. This chain's CDR3 is CASKFSGSGTEAFF. The CDR3 DNA reads as TGTGCCAGTAAGTTTAGCGGATCCGGCACTGAAGCTTTCTTT.

V gene TRBV6-2 or TRBV6-3 combines with J gene TRBJ1-2; a possible D gene is TRBD1 (5 bases). The CDR3 spans 15 residues. Germline-derived CDR1 and CDR2 are MNHEY and SVGEGT. The V and J ends lost 5 bases and 4 bases respectively, with 17 bases between them. Written as DNA, the CDR3 is TGTGCCAGCAGTCGCATCGGACACCTTATCTATGGCTACACCTTC. It encodes CASSRIGHLIYGYTF.

This clone was picked up one time. This chain uses TRBV12-3 or TRBV12-4 with TRBJ2-6; no reliable D call. Trimming shortened V by 5 bases and J by 2 bases, and 4 bases separated the two germline ends. The CDR3 is 13 residues long. The CDR3 sequence: CASSLPGANVLTF. The CDR3 bases are TGTGCCAGCAGTCTCCCTGGGGCCAACGTCCTGACTTTC.

The V call is TRBV5-6, the J call TRBJ1-6; possibly TRBD1 for D (6 bases). The V gene's germline CDR1 is SGHDT and CDR2 YYEEEE. Trimming shortened V by 2 bases and J by 7 bases, and 13 bases separated the two germline ends. The CDR3 loop spans 15 amino acids. Here the CDR3 reads CASSFLGTQNSPLHF. CDR3 sequence (DNA): TGTGCCAGCAGCTTTTTAGGGACACAGAATTCACCCCTCCACTTT.

The chain couples TRBV19 to TRBJ2-1, with D tentatively TRBD1 (6 bases). The CDR3 is 19 residues long. Trimming pared 7 bases from V and 0 bases from J, leaving 25 bases between. Looked up from germline, CDR1 is LNHDA and CDR2 is SQIVND (reference sequence). CDR3 in amino acids: CASKSGMGHLTPSYNEQFF. In DNA, the CDR3 is TGTGCCAGTAAATCAGGTATGGGACACCTGACCCCCTCCTACAATGAGCAGTTCTTC.